This T cell receptor (beta chain) emerged from a study of cytotoxic CD8 clonotypes in ibrutinib-treated CLL. The CDR3 is made up of 14 amino acids. V shed 7 bases and J shed 1 base, with 13 bases lying between them. The V gene's germline CDR1 is SGHRS and CDR2 YFSETQ. The protocol was immunoSEQ multiplex PCR, while the TCRdb copy is restricted to in-frame clones and leaves out a portion. Here the sample spans fewer than 400,000 clones, 60% to 80% being singletons. This receptor was taken from a human donor with chronic lymphocytic leukemia. The chain employs TRBV5-1 and TRBJ2-3; D gene ambiguous. Specimen: PBMCs, collected after 36 months of ibrutinib treatment. CDR3 in amino acids: CASGPSVGTDTQYF. CDR3 sequence (DNA): TGCGCCAGCGGCCCGTCGGTAGGCACAGATACGCAGTATTTT.